The clone carrying this TCR beta chain was observed many times. Individual cDNA molecules carried attached unique molecular identifiers. TCRdb independently ran MiXCR on the 5' RACE reads; one entry per CDR3 protein. The sample contains approximately 29,000 distinct CDR3 sequences, under 6% of which appear only once. The sample originates from a study of early T cells in non-severe SARS-CoV-2 infection. The CDR3 sequence is 14 residues long. Germline V gene sequence: CDR1 SGHNT, CDR2 YYREEE (reference sequence). The V and J ends lost 4 bases and 6 bases, in that order; junction bases with no gene match: 9.

The receptor was derived from an adult who was a healthcare worker with PCR-confirmed SARS-CoV-2 infection or an uninfected control (not recorded which). J is TRBJ1-1 and V is TRBV5-4, with 7 bases fitting TRBD1. Sequencing was carried out using whole blood. The CDR3 bases are TGTGCCAGCAGCCCTGGAGGGGGCCAACCTGAAGCTTTCTTT. The encoded protein is CASSPGGGQPEAFF.